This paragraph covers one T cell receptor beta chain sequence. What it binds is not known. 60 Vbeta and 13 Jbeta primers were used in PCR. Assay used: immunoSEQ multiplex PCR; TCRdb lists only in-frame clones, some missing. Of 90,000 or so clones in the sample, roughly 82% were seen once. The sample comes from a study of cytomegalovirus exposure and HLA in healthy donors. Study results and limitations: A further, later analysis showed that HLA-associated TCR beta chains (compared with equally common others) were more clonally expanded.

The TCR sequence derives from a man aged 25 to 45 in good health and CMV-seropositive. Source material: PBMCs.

In DNA form, the CDR3 reads TGTGCCAGCAGCTCGGGACACACAGATACGCAGTATTTT. It yields the protein CASSSGHTDTQYF. The rearrangement uses TRBV7-2 and TRBJ2-3; a weak D match, TRBD1 (6 bases). Between the trimmed V and J ends, which lost 4 bases and 2 bases, there was a span of 7 bases. Germline assignment: CDR1 SGHTA and CDR2 FQGNSA. This CDR3 spans 13 amino acids.